In this sample, the clone carrying this TCR beta chain turned up a few times. The antigen remains unidentified. MiXCR, applied by TCRdb to the 5' RACE reads, yields one record per CDR3 protein. The sample has a few hundred thousand distinct CDR3 sequences, approximately 8.6% seen once. This CDR3 contains 16 residues. Germline loops: CDR1 MDHEN, CDR2 SYDVKM. V lost 1 base, J lost 2 bases, and 12 bases lay in between. This entry comes from a study of identical twins. Study results and caveats: Partial confounding of zero-insertion analyses by invariant MAIT and iNKT cells was possible. Out-of-frame TCR alpha sharing in monozygotic twins exceeded recombination model predictions. Weaker excess twin sharing was observed in beta out-of-frame sequences.

This sample was also put to use in a study of yellow fever vaccine responses in identical twins.

J is TRBJ2-1 and V is TRBV28; no firm D call. The TCR sequence derives from a woman in her late teens or twenties in good health. Sample: CD8+ T cells sorted from blood. The CDR3 loop reads CASSLSPATPYNEQFF. In nucleotides, the CDR3 is TGTGCCAGCAGTTTATCCCCAGCCACCCCCTACAATGAGCAGTTCTTC.